This TCR beta chain appears in the sequencing data of a study of PD-1 blockade in classical Hodgkin lymphoma. Study-level points and caveats: Baseline TCR diversity was reportedly lower in newly diagnosed patients than healthy donors. The causes of the repertoire differences, possibly disease activity or prior therapy, remain undefined.

This clone turned up a few times. The antigen is not known. CDR1 and CDR2 from the germline V gene are MGHDK and SYGVNS. The CDR3 sequence is 14 residues long. Trimming left V 5 bases short and J 3 bases short, with 13 bases between. Clones were read by immunoSEQ multiplex PCR, and TCRdb kept only the in-frame ones, dropping some. The sample carries about 22,000 clones, about 91% recorded once. The time point was: newly diagnosed, previously untreated cHL patient sample. With magnetic negative selection, CD4+ T cells were purified from PBMCs that had been thawed. Untreated, newly diagnosed classical Hodgkin lymphoma PBMCs were used for comparison.

The sequenced material came from CD4+ T cells from blood. The gene calls are TRBV25-1 and TRBJ1-1, with D tentatively TRBD1 (6 bases). This receptor was identified in a human donor with classical Hodgkin lymphoma. In nucleotides, the CDR3 is TGTGCCAGCAGTAAGGGGCAGGGGTACACTGAAGCTTTCTTT. Its translation: CASSKGQGYTEAFF.